A single sample is the source of the 31 T cell receptor beta chains below, sequenced in a study. TCRdb re-analysed the RT-PCR reads in MiXCR, keeping a single row per CDR3 protein. The table records more than 600,000 distinct CDR3 sequences, more than 13% of them present only once. The specimen was memory CD4+ T cells from blood. These receptors were obtained from a female donor in good health, serving as a healthy control.

This clonotype was counted between two and nine times. V is TRBV7-2 and J is TRBJ2-2; maybe TRBD1 (6 bases). CDR1 and CDR2 (germline): SGHTA, FQGNSA. The germline V and J ends were trimmed by 7 bases and 12 bases, with 21 bases remaining between them. CDR3 length: 14 residues. CDR3 in DNA: TGTGCCAGCAACAATCCCTCGTTGGGGGCGAAGCTGTTTTTT. Translation: CASNNPSLGAKLFF.

This clonotype was detected ten times or more. The chain combines TRBV11-2 with TRBJ2-3; D not resolved. Trimming removed 6 bases from V and 6 bases from J, with 16 bases in between. The germline V gene has CDR1 SGHAT and CDR2 FQNNGV. The CDR3 loop spans 14 amino acids. CDR3 sequence: CASSPLGAADTQYF. CDR3 bases: TGTGCCAGCAGTCCCCTTGGAGCAGCTGATACGCAGTATTTT.

The rearrangement uses TRBV5-1 and TRBJ2-7; 9 bases are a match to TRBD1. Germline CDR1 and CDR2: SGHRS and YFSETQ. The junction had 2 bases not matched to a gene; V was cut back by 4 bases and J by 3 bases. This CDR3 is built from 13 residues. This CDR3 reads CASSAGQGYEQYF. The DNA for the CDR3 is TGCGCCAGCAGCGCGGGACAGGGCTACGAGCAGTACTTC.

This clonotype has at least ten counts. V and J are TRBV7-6 and TRBJ2-2; 7 nucleotides line up with TRBD1. Germline values: CDR1 SGHVS, CDR2 FNYEAQ. CDR3 length equals 14 residues. The trim removed 6 bases at V and 4 bases at J, leaving 5 bases unmatched. CDR3 protein: CASRQNRGTGELFF. CDR3 coding DNA: TGTGCCAGCAGACAAAACAGGGGCACCGGGGAGCTGTTTTTT.

This clonotype has a handful of counts. The rearrangement links TRBV10-3 to TRBJ2-5, with D possibly being TRBD1 or TRBD2 (5 bases each). Germline V gives CDR1 ENHRY, CDR2 SYGVKD. The CDR3 is 14 residues long. V gave up 8 bases and J gave up 3 bases, with 16 bases separating them. The CDR3 nucleotides read TGTGCCATCGGGAGAGGGGCTGGGGAAGAGACCCAGTACTTC. Protein: CAIGRGAGEETQYF.

As to this clonotype: Since a much larger clone is just one base distant, this may be a read error. V usage is TRBV20-1 and J usage is TRBJ2-3; 8 bases agree with TRBD2. This CDR3 comprises 15 residues. Germline values: CDR1 DFQATT, CDR2 SNEGSKA (reference sequence). This chain's CDR3 is CSASLTSAYTDKQYF. The CDR3 DNA sequence: TGCAGTGCTAGTCTGACTAGCGCGTACACAGATAAGCAGTATTTT.

The chain couples TRBV2 to TRBJ1-2, with D possibly TRBD1 on 5 matching bases. CDR3 length: 11 amino acids. Trimming removed 7 bases from V and 9 bases from J, with 12 bases in between. Germline CDR1 is SNHLY and CDR2 is FYNNEI. This CDR3 is CASKDRLSYTF. In DNA form, the CDR3 reads TGTGCCAGCAAAGACAGACTAAGCTACACCTTC.

The sample holds one count of this clonotype. One end of the junction varies from germline; a read error may be responsible. This rearrangement joins TRBV10-1 to TRBJ1-4; 8 positions agree with TRBD1. The CDR3 runs 14 residues. CDR1 is WNHNN and CDR2 is SYGVQD in the germline V gene (reference sequence). The chain's CDR3 is CASSANRGNGKLFF. The CDR3 DNA sequence: TGCGCCAGCAGTGCGAACAGGGGGAATGGAAAACTGTTTTTT.

The rearrangement uses TRBV12-3 or TRBV12-4 and TRBJ1-1; D gene unclear. The CDR3 has 15 amino acids. V was cut by 0 bases and J by 7 bases, with 15 bases left in between. CDR3 region: CASSLALRSDIEAFF. Here the CDR3 DNA reads TGTGCCAGCAGTTTAGCTCTTAGGAGCGACATTGAAGCTTTCTTT.

The rearrangement links TRBV2 to TRBJ2-3; D unresolved. In germline, CDR1 is SNHLY, CDR2 FYNNEI. The CDR3 is made up of 12 amino acids. V gave up 0 bases and J gave up 11 bases, with 9 bases separating them. This CDR3 is CASSEADPWQYF. Here the CDR3 DNA reads TGTGCCAGCAGTGAAGCGGACCCTTGGCAGTATTTT.

V gene TRBV2 combines with J gene TRBJ2-1; TRBD2 agrees at 10 bases. Trimming cost V 2 bases and J 9 bases; bases outside gene matches: 4. Germline V gene lookup returns CDR1 SNHLY and CDR2 FYNNEI. The CDR3 totals 14 residues. The CDR3 region is CASSELAGAFEQFF. The CDR3 DNA reads TGTGCCAGCAGTGAACTAGCGGGAGCGTTTGAGCAGTTCTTC.

The chain uses TRBV7-6 and TRBJ2-1; 13 bases agree with TRBD2. Germline CDR1 is SGHVS and CDR2 is FNYEAQ. The J segment lost 0 bases and the V segment lost 5 bases, leaving 10 bases of the junction unmatched. The CDR3 runs to 19 residues. The CDR3 coding sequence is TGTGCCAGCAGCCAACGACTAGCGGGGGGCAGTAGCTCCTACAATGAGCAGTTCTTC. Translation gives CASSQRLAGGSSSYNEQFF.

V is TRBV5-1 and J is TRBJ2-3; D call uncertain. Germline V lookup: CDR1 SGHRS, CDR2 YFSETQ. This CDR3 has 14 residues. V was trimmed by 0 bases and J by 2 bases, leaving 7 bases between them. As DNA, the CDR3 is TGCGCCAGCAGCTTGGTCGCTTACACAGATACGCAGTATTTT. Translating it yields CASSLVAYTDTQYF.

This clonotype has ten or more counts. The chain links TRBV29-1 to TRBJ2-1; TRBD2 might be the D (5 bases). The CDR3 is 14 residues long. V was cut by 7 bases and J by 4 bases, with 17 bases left in between. Germline loops: CDR1 SQVTM, CDR2 ANQGSEA. CDR3 nucleotide sequence: TGCAGCGGGAGGCCTAGTCGACTATACAATGAGCAGTTCTTC. This gives the protein CSGRPSRLYNEQFF.

Regarding this clonotype: A much larger clone lies one base from this, so it may be a read error. The rearrangement uses TRBV15 and TRBJ2-7, with a weak D call TRBD2 (6 bases). The J call could be wrong; TRBJ2-5 is a better fit for the DNA end. Germline V gene sequence: CDR1 LNHNV, CDR2 YYDKDF (reference sequence). This CDR3 is 15 amino acids long. In DNA form, the CDR3 reads TGTGCCACCAGCAGTTATAGCGGAGGGGAAGAGACCCAGTACTTC. Translating gives CATSSYSGGEETQYF.

The chain recombines TRBV7-2 with TRBJ2-7; 12 nucleotides align to TRBD2. The CDR3 runs 15 residues. V was clipped by 5 bases and J by 3 bases; unmatched bases: 5. The germline V gene encodes CDR1 SGHTA and CDR2 FQGNSA. CDR3 nucleotides: TGTGCCAGCAGCCGGACTAGCGGGGAATACTACGAGCAGTACTTC. It yields the protein CASSRTSGEYYEQYF.

This clonotype occurred a few times. The J gene is TRBJ2-1, the V gene TRBV9, with 8 bases matching TRBD2. The ends lost 1 base at V and 8 bases at J; junction bases unmatched: 8. The CDR3 covers 15 residues. Germline assignment: CDR1 SGDLS and CDR2 YYNGEE. CDR3 DNA sequence: TGTGCCAGCAGCGTAATCAGCGGGAGTTTAGATGAGCAGTTCTTC. Its translation is CASSVISGSLDEQFF.

This clonotype occurred many times. This chain connects TRBV7-3 to TRBJ2-1; D unresolved. The CDR3 sequence is 14 residues long. The V gene lost 0 bases and the J gene lost 6 bases, with 9 bases spanning the gap. CDR1 is SGHTA, CDR2 FQGTGA, per germline. The DNA for the CDR3 is TGTGCCAGCAGCTTAACCCCTGGCGCCAATGAGCAGTTCTTC. Translating gives CASSLTPGANEQFF.

This chain joins TRBV15 and TRBJ2-1; 9 nucleotides match TRBD2. The trim removed 0 bases at V and 4 bases at J, leaving 25 bases unmatched. The V gene's germline CDR1 is LNHNV and CDR2 YYDKDF (reference sequence). The CDR3 is 23 amino acids. Here the CDR3 reads CATSRDSVNSNGLAGDKYNEQFF. The CDR3 DNA follows: TGTGCCACCAGCAGAGATAGCGTCAACTCTAACGGGTTAGCGGGAGACAAATACAATGAGCAGTTCTTC.

This clonotype was seen only a few times. The chain employs TRBV6-2 or TRBV6-3 and TRBJ1-5; no clear D. The V end was cut by 5 bases, the J end by 6 bases, with 11 bases between. Germline CDR1 reads MNHEY; CDR2 reads SVGEGT. CDR3 length equals 13 residues. CDR3: CASSAPEGQPQHF. CDR3 nucleotide sequence: TGTGCCAGCAGTGCCCCGGAGGGTCAGCCCCAGCATTTT.

This rearrangement joins TRBV6-1 to TRBJ2-1, with 16 bases lining up with TRBD2. The ends lost 7 bases at V and 5 bases at J; junction bases unmatched: 14. The germline V gene has CDR1 MNHNS and CDR2 SASEGT. The CDR3 length is 19 residues. CDR3 sequence: CASKIRRGLAGGEHNEQFF. CDR3 nucleotides: TGTGCCAGCAAAATCCGGAGGGGACTAGCGGGAGGGGAGCACAATGAGCAGTTCTTC.

In its sample, this clonotype was seen many times. The chain couples TRBV20-1 to TRBJ2-7; weak D call: TRBD2 (7 bases). Trimming stripped 0 bases from V and 7 bases from J, with 19 bases between. The CDR3 contains 15 residues. CDR1 is DFQATT, CDR2 SNEGSKA, per germline (reference sequence). The CDR3 DNA reads TGCAGTGCTAGAGATCGGGAAGGGGGGGCAGGGGAGCAGTACTTC. It specifies CSARDREGGAGEQYF.

The chain joins TRBV9 to TRBJ2-2; 13 nucleotides line up with TRBD2. V lost 3 bases to trimming and J lost 6 bases; unmatched junction nucleotides: 8. The CDR3 is made up of 17 amino acids. Germline V gene sequence: CDR1 SGDLS, CDR2 YYNGEE. The CDR3 DNA is TGTGCCAGCAGCGCACTAGCGGGGGGGCAGAAGTCCGGGGAGCTGTTTTTT. It is translated as CASSALAGGQKSGELFF.

The chain links TRBV6-5 to TRBJ2-1; the D is unclear. Germline loops: CDR1 MNHEY, CDR2 SVGAGI. The CDR3 has 16 amino acids. Trimming stripped 2 bases from V and 0 bases from J, with 11 bases between. Here the CDR3 reads CASSYSLLGSYNEQFF. The CDR3 DNA is TGTGCCAGCAGTTACAGTCTCCTGGGCTCCTACAATGAGCAGTTCTTC.

The sample holds a few counts of this clonotype. The chain combines TRBV12-3 or TRBV12-4 with TRBJ2-3, with D hard to call. The CDR3 has 11 residues. Trimming removed 4 bases at V and 6 bases at J, with 5 bases between. As DNA, the CDR3 is TGTGCCAGCAGTTCATTCGATACGCAGTATTTT. Amino acid sequence: CASSSFDTQYF.

This clonotype has only a few counts. CDR3 DNA: TGTGCCAGCAGTTACCCCCCGAGGGGGGCGCGTGGCTACACCTTC. This encodes CASSYPPRGARGYTF. The rearrangement joins TRBV6-5 to TRBJ1-2, with TRBD1 as a possible D gene (6 bases). CDR1 and CDR2 (germline): MNHEY, SVGAGI. Trimming left V 2 bases short and J 7 bases short, with 17 bases between. This CDR3 spans 15 amino acids.

A few counts support this clonotype. The chain has TRBV20-1 and TRBJ2-1; D perhaps matches TRBD1 (6 bases). In germline, CDR1 is DFQATT, CDR2 SNEGSKA (reference sequence). V lost 2 bases to trimming and J lost 7 bases, with 15 bases between them. This CDR3 is built from 14 residues. CDR3 coding DNA: TGCAGTGCTAGACAATTGACAGGTCCTAATGAGCAGTTCTTC. It codes for CSARQLTGPNEQFF.

The rearrangement joins TRBV3-1 to TRBJ2-3; no clear D gene. CDR3 length equals 12 residues. CDR1 is LGHDT and CDR2 is YNNKEL in the germline V gene (reference sequence). V dropped 0 bases and J dropped 15 bases, with 13 bases sitting between them. DNA for the CDR3: TGTGCCAGCAGCCAAGACACACCCCCTTCTTATTTT. Protein sequence: CASSQDTPPSYF.

In its sample, this clonotype was seen a few times. J is TRBJ1-5 and V is TRBV30, with D tentatively TRBD1 (6 bases). Per the germline V gene, CDR1 is GTSNPN and CDR2 is SVGIG (reference sequence). The CDR3 is 13 residues long. Trimming removed 3 bases at V and 6 bases at J, with 12 bases between. CDR3 protein: CAWRETGRQPQHF. CDR3 coding DNA: TGTGCCTGGAGGGAAACAGGGCGTCAGCCCCAGCATTTT.

V is TRBV6-5 and J is TRBJ2-7; D might be TRBD2 (5 bases). Trimming stripped 7 bases from V and 0 bases from J, with 25 bases between. Per the germline V gene, CDR1 is MNHEY and CDR2 is SVGAGI. This CDR3 contains 18 residues. This CDR3 reads CASTPRSGSGIPSYEQYF. The DNA of the CDR3 is TGTGCCAGCACTCCCAGGTCGGGGTCTGGGATCCCCTCCTACGAGCAGTACTTC.

The genes are TRBV6-2 or TRBV6-3 and TRBJ2-7; D unresolved. V gave up 0 bases and J gave up 0 bases, with 12 bases separating them. CDR1 MNHEY and CDR2 SVGEGT come from the germline V gene. The CDR3 totals 16 residues. The chain's CDR3 is CASSYSRSGHSYEQYF. CDR3 coding DNA: TGTGCCAGCAGTTACTCGAGGTCTGGGCACTCCTACGAGCAGTACTTC.